This T cell receptor (beta chain) was identified during a study of shared clonotypes between healthy human individuals. This table comes from immunoSEQ multiplex PCR, and its TCRdb copy is limited to in-frame clones, with some not included. The sample lists a few million clones; 85% to 95% were seen once. CDR1 and CDR2 from the germline V gene are SGHAT and FQDESV (reference sequence). The V end lost 6 bases, the J end lost 7 bases, and 15 bases lay between the germline ends. CDR3 length: 13 amino acids. Every donor was a Caucasian adult from Nashville, Tennessee. CD4+ cells were split into CD45RA+ naive and CD45RA-negative memory subsets.

The sample was naive CD4+ T cells from PBMCs. Subset denoted: CD45RA+ positively selected. This sequence joins TRBV11-1 and TRBJ1-1; D might be TRBD1 (5 bases). The sequence derives from a man aged 18 to 35 in good health. Some clones in this sample may be carry-over from other donors' samples. The CDR3 DNA is TGTGCCAGCAGTTTTAACCGGGACTTTGAAGCTTTCTTT. Encoded protein: CASSFNRDFEAFF. Full variable domain (remainder filled in from reference TRBV11-1 and TRBJ1-1): EAEVAQSPRYKITEKSQAVAFWCDPISGHATLYWYRQILGQGPELLVQFQDESVVDDSQLPKDRFSAERLKGVDSTLKIQPAELGDSAMYLCASSFNRDFEAFFGQGTRLTVV.